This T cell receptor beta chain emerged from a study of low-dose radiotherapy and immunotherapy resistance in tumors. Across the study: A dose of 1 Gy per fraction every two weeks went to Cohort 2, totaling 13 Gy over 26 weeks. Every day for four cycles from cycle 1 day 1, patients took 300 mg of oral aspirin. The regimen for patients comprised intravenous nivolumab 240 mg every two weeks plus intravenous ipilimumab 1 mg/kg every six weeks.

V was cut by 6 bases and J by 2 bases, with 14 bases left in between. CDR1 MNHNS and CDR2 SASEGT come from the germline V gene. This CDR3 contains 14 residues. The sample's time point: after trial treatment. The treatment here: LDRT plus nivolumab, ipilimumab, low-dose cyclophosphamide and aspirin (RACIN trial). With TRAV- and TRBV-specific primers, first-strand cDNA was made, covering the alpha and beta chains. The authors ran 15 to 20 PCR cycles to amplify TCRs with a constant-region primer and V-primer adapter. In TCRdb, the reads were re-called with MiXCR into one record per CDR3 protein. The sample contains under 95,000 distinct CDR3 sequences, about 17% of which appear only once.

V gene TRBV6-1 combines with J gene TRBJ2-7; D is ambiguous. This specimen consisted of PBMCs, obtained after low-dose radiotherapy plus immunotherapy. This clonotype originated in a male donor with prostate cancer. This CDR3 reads CASRAVGTAYEQYF. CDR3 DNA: TGTGCCAGCAGAGCCGTGGGTACGGCCTACGAGCAGTACTTC.